The sequence of this TCR beta chain was determined in a study of tumor-infiltrating lymphocytes in oesophageal squamous cell carcinoma. Germline CDR1 is SGHVS and CDR2 is FNYEAQ. The CDR3 extends over 16 amino acids. V dropped 5 bases and J dropped 0; count of bases not matched to a gene: 3. TCRdb recomputed calls from the PCR reads with MiXCR, one row per CDR3 protein. Of 9,000 to 13,000 distinct CDR3 sequences in the sample, 59% were seen once. The clonotype was recovered from a male donor with esophageal squamous cell carcinoma. Specimen: esophageal tumor tissue. This chain links TRBV7-6 with TRBJ2-5; 13 positions match TRBD2. The DNA for the CDR3 is TGTGCCAGCAGCCCCGGGACTAGCGGGAACCAAGAGACCCAGTACTTC. This translates into CASSPGTSGNQETQYF.